The clone carrying this TCR beta chain was observed a handful of times. Its target is not known. The sample is drawn from a study of CD8+ T cells in alopecia areata. The study, taken as a whole, reports: Alopecia totalis/universalis scalp especially showed more expanded CD8+ clones than normal scalp. Amid tofacitinib therapy, many expanded lesional clones stayed present in scalp and blood.

After isolation, RNA underwent reverse transcription to generate cDNA as the sequencing template. Measured with immunoSEQ multiplex PCR; TCRdb has only the in-frame clones, and not every one. Of roughly 200,000 clones in the sample, around two fifths were seen once. Indicated treatment: oral pan-JAK inhibitor, 5-10 mg twice daily. Sorting of CD4+ and CD8+ T cells was performed on PBMCs. The sequencing here drew on CD4+ T cells sorted from blood, taken between weeks 30 and 35, from a patient treated with tofacitinib. The sequence was collected from a human donor with alopecia areata.

Here the CDR3 reads CASSREGETQYF. The CDR3 DNA reads as TGTGCCAGCAGCCGAGAAGGGGAGACCCAGTACTTC. This chain joins TRBV9 and TRBJ2-5; D ambiguous. The V end lost 4 bases, the J end lost 5 bases, and 9 bases lay between the germline ends. Germline values: CDR1 SGDLS, CDR2 YYNGEE. The CDR3 length is 12 residues. Together with reference TRBV9 and TRBJ2-5, the CDR3 gives the full variable domain: DSGVTQTPKHLITATGQRVTLRCSPRSGDLSVYWYQQSLDQGLQFLIQYYNGEERAKGNILERFSAQQFPDLHSELNLSSLELGDSALYFCASSREGETQYFGPGTRLLVL.